Listed below are T cell receptor beta chains from one sample, sequenced in a study of siplizumab effects on memory and regulatory T cells. The assay was immunoSEQ multiplex PCR, and TCRdb's table has in-frame clones only and misses some. The repertoire has over 45,000 clones, over 95% of them found once; the top ten carry 1.1%. The sequenced sample consisted of naive CD8+ T cells sorted from blood. These receptors were collected from a human donor in good health. Each CDR3 is given with its conserved first and last residue. The D gene is left open where the match is weak. The listing skips clone size in some rows; elsewhere it reads once, few, many or a size class.

-	TRBJ1-1	TRBV5-1	once	CASSLDAGDTEAFF	TGCGCCAGCAGCTTGGACGCCGGGGACACTGAAGCTTTCTTT
-	TRBJ2-7	TRBV10-3	-	CASTTLLGEQYF	TGTGCCTCAACTACTCTTCTAGGCGAGCAGTACTTC
TRBD2	TRBJ2-7	TRBV4-1	-	CASSQDPSGTYEQYF	TGCGCCAGCAGCCAAGATCCTAGCGGAACCTACGAGCAGTACTTC
TRBD2	TRBJ2-2	TRBV29-1	-	CSVEEWRGDTGELFF	TGCAGCGTTGAAGAATGGCGGGGGGACACCGGGGAGCTGTTTTTT
-	TRBJ2-4	TRBV11-1	-	CASSLGVDQRWERNIQYF	TGTGCCAGCAGCTTAGGCGTCGACCAACGGTGGGAGAGGAACATTCAGTACTTC
TRBD2	TRBJ2-1	TRBV28	-	CASSIPSGRLTVEQFF	TGTGCCAGCAGCATACCTAGCGGGAGGCTTACGGTTGAGCAGTTCTTC
TRBD2	TRBJ2-3	TRBV27	-	CASSPILAGGPFSTDTQYF	TGTGCCAGCAGCCCAATACTAGCGGGAGGGCCTTTTAGCACAGATACGCAGTATTTT
-	TRBJ1-1	TRBV27	-	CASSLSGWTEAFF	TGTGCCAGCAGTTTATCAGGGTGGACTGAAGCTTTCTTT
-	TRBJ2-7	TRBV30	-	CAWTPLAEPYEQYF	TGTGCCTGGACCCCTCTGGCCGAACCCTACGAGCAGTACTTC
TRBD1	TRBJ2-1	TRBV7-3	-	CASSLWGTGIDEQFF	TGTGCCAGCAGCTTATGGGGGACAGGGATCGATGAGCAGTTCTTC
TRBD2	TRBJ2-2	TRBV7-2	-	CASSLVLAGDTGELFF	TGTGCCAGCAGCTTAGTCCTAGCGGGAGACACCGGGGAGCTGTTTTTT
-	TRBJ2-2	TRBV7-9	-	CASSLGSNTGELFF	TGTGCCAGCAGCTTAGGTTCCAACACCGGGGAGCTGTTTTTT
TRBD2	TRBJ2-1	TRBV27	few	CASSSKGLAPYNEQFF	TGTGCCAGCAGCAGTAAGGGACTAGCGCCCTACAATGAGCAGTTCTTC
-	TRBJ1-1	TRBV7-9	-	CASSSLLGEAFF	TGTGCCAGCAGCTCCTTACTGGGTGAAGCTTTCTTT
-	TRBJ2-7	TRBV27	-	CASSLSRGTYEQYF	TGTGCCAGCAGTTTATCGCGCGGTACCTACGAGCAGTACTTC
TRBD2	TRBJ2-3	TRBV9	-	CASSESGIFTDTQYF	TGTGCCAGCAGCGAAAGCGGGATTTTCACAGATACGCAGTATTTT
-	TRBJ2-2	TRBV6-6	-	CASSYSSTGELFF	TGTGCCAGCAGTTACTCATCCACCGGGGAGCTGTTTTTT
TRBD2	TRBJ2-2	TRBV2	-	CASSGPSGTGELFF	TGTGCCAGCAGTGGTCCTAGCGGAACCGGGGAGCTGTTTTTT
TRBD1	TRBJ1-1	TRBV7-6	-	CASRPVRTGNTEAFF	TGTGCCAGCAGACCCGTGAGGACAGGGAACACTGAAGCTTTCTTT
-	TRBJ2-3	TRBV7-9	-	CASSLETSGRADTQYF	TGTGCCAGCAGCTTAGAGACGAGCGGACGAGCAGATACGCAGTATTTT
TRBD1	TRBJ1-4	TRBV9	-	CASSGRDSENEKLFF	TGTGCCAGCAGCGGCCGGGACAGCGAAAATGAAAAACTGTTTTTT
-	TRBJ2-7	TRBV6-1	-	CASSDIYEQYF	TGTGCCAGCAGTGATATCTACGAGCAGTACTTC
-	TRBJ2-3	TRBV10-3	-	CAISGESTDTQYF	TGTGCCATCAGTGGCGAAAGCACAGATACGCAGTATTTT
-	TRBJ1-4	TRBV19	once	CASAGGAHGKLFF	TGTGCCAGTGCTGGGGGGGCGCACGGAAAACTGTTTTTT
TRBD2	TRBJ2-3	TRBV7-9	-	CASSYLAGADTQYF	TGTGCCAGCAGCTACCTAGCGGGAGCAGATACGCAGTATTTT
-	TRBJ2-7	TRBV6-5	-	CASSYADSYEQYF	TGTGCCAGCAGCTACGCCGACAGCTACGAGCAGTACTTC
TRBD2	TRBJ2-7	TRBV5-5	-	CASSLRLAGLHYEQYF	TGTGCCAGCAGCTTGAGGCTAGCGGGCCTCCACTACGAGCAGTACTTC
-	TRBJ1-2	TRBV6-5	-	CASTVDYGYTF	TGTGCCAGCACTGTAGACTATGGCTACACCTTC
TRBD1	TRBJ2-7	TRBV11-2	-	CASSGMMTGTYEQYF	TGTGCCAGCAGCGGTATGATGACAGGGACATACGAGCAGTACTTC
-	TRBJ2-1	TRBV28	-	CASSSLDGSSYNEQFF	TGTGCCAGCAGCAGTCTTGACGGGAGCTCCTACAATGAGCAGTTCTTC
-	TRBJ2-7	TRBV4-1	-	CASSQDRGSLYEQYF	TGCGCCAGCAGCCAAGATCGGGGGTCCCTCTACGAGCAGTACTTC
-	TRBJ2-4	TRBV28	-	CASIAGSLAKNIQYF	TGTGCCAGCATAGCAGGGAGTCTAGCCAAAAACATTCAGTACTTC
-	TRBJ2-7	TRBV6-1	-	CASSGPQGAGGLAIYEQYF	TGTGCCAGCAGTGGACCCCAGGGGGCCGGGGGGCTAGCCATCTACGAGCAGTACTTC
-	TRBJ2-2	TRBV5-6	-	CASSPQGTGELFF	TGTGCCAGCAGCCCACAGGGTACCGGGGAGCTGTTTTTT
TRBD2	TRBJ2-5	TRBV6-5	-	CASTGREVETQYF	TGTGCCAGCACCGGACGGGAGGTTGAGACCCAGTACTTC
-	TRBJ2-1	TRBV11-3	-	CASSLVGAIDGNEQFF	TGTGCCAGCAGCTTAGTAGGCGCTATTGACGGAAATGAGCAGTTCTTC
-	TRBJ1-2	TRBV7-9	-	CASSQSDGVLEGYTF	TGTGCCAGCAGCCAATCAGACGGCGTTCTGGAGGGCTACACCTTC
TRBD2	TRBJ2-5	TRBV9	-	CASSDAHGTSGNSETQYF	TGTGCCAGCAGCGACGCCCATGGGACTAGCGGGAACTCAGAGACCCAGTACTTC
-	TRBJ1-1	TRBV7-3	-	CASSLSSDLGTEAFF	TGTGCCAGCAGCTTATCGTCAGACCTAGGCACTGAAGCTTTCTTT
TRBD1	TRBJ2-2	TRBV5-1	-	CASSLRSVGQGIPGELFF	TGCGCCAGCAGCTTGAGGTCCGTGGGACAGGGGATTCCCGGGGAGCTGTTTTTT
-	TRBJ2-7	TRBV6-5	-	CASSSDSVEQYF	TGTGCCAGCAGCTCAGATTCGGTCGAGCAGTACTTC
-	TRBJ1-4	TRBV15	-	CATSSPENEKLFF	TGTGCCACCAGCAGCCCCGAGAATGAAAAACTGTTTTTT
TRBD1	TRBJ2-1	TRBV27	-	CASSPGTGGYNEQFF	TGTGCCAGCAGTCCAGGGACAGGGGGCTACAATGAGCAGTTCTTC
TRBD2	TRBJ2-1	TRBV30	-	CAWRPGTSAYNEQFF	TGTGCCTGGAGACCCGGGACTAGCGCCTACAATGAGCAGTTCTTC
-	TRBJ2-5	TRBV7-3	once	CASSLNSQETQYF	TGTGCCAGCAGCTTAAACAGCCAGGAGACCCAGTACTTC
TRBD1	TRBJ2-1	TRBV7-9	-	CASSGTGFNEQFF	TGTGCCAGCAGCGGGACAGGGTTTAATGAGCAGTTCTTC
-	TRBJ2-7	TRBV27	once	CASSPGQIYEQYF	TGTGCCAGCAGCCCGGGCCAAATTTACGAGCAGTACTTC
-	TRBJ1-6	TRBV4-3	-	CASSQDPPSSSPLHF	TGCGCCAGCAGCCAAGATCCCCCATCAAGTTCACCCCTCCACTTT
-	TRBJ1-1	TRBV30	-	CAWKGLALEAFF	TGTGCCTGGAAGGGGCTGGCGCTTGAAGCTTTCTTT
-	TRBJ2-7	TRBV4-1	-	CASSHYDGSYEQYF	TGCGCCAGCAGCCACTACGACGGGAGCTACGAGCAGTACTTC
-	TRBJ2-3	TRBV4-1	once	CASSQETREHTDTQYF	TGCGCCAGCAGCCAAGAAACCCGGGAGCACACAGATACGCAGTATTTT
-	TRBJ2-1	TRBV28	-	CASSSLDWGDNEQFF	TGTGCCAGCAGTTCCTTAGACTGGGGCGACAATGAGCAGTTCTTC
-	TRBJ2-1	TRBV14	-	CASSQGPEFYNEQFF	TGTGCCAGCAGCCAAGGACCCGAGTTCTACAATGAGCAGTTCTTC
-	TRBJ2-3	TRBV7-9	-	CASSTTGSTSDTQYF	TGTGCCAGCAGCACAACGGGCTCAACTTCAGATACGCAGTATTTT
-	TRBJ2-7	TRBV10-2	-	CASSPSYEQYF	TGCGCCAGCAGTCCCAGCTACGAGCAGTACTTC
-	TRBJ2-7	TRBV29-1	-	CSVEREDSSYYEQYF	TGCAGCGTTGAAAGGGAGGACAGTTCCTACTACGAGCAGTACTTC
TRBD1	TRBJ2-2	TRBV27	-	CASMTGTNTGELFF	TGTGCCAGCATGACAGGGACCAACACCGGGGAGCTGTTTTTT
TRBD2	TRBJ2-7	TRBV27	-	CASSLSPGLASEQYF	TGTGCCAGCAGTTTATCGCCGGGACTAGCCTCCGAGCAGTACTTC
-	TRBJ2-2	TRBV6-5	once	CASETNTGELFF	TGTGCCAGCGAGACGAACACCGGGGAGCTGTTTTTT